A single sample is the source of the 20 T cell receptor beta chains below, sequenced in a study of T cell responses to AZD1222 COVID-19 vaccine. Measured with immunoSEQ multiplex PCR; TCRdb has only the in-frame clones, and not every one. In the table there are tens of thousands of clones, more than 75% of which are singletons. This specimen consisted of peripheral blood, obtained on day 0 of AZD1222 vaccination. The receptors here all came from an adult in good health.

This clone was seen only once. The rearrangement links TRBV6-1 to TRBJ1-5; no firm D call. The germline V gene has CDR1 MNHNS and CDR2 SASEGT. The CDR3 loop spans 14 amino acids. The V end was cut by 2 bases, the J end by 4 bases, with 9 bases between. In nucleotides, the CDR3 is TGTGCCAGCAGTGAACCGACACCTAATCAGCCCCAGCATTTT. Translation: CASSEPTPNQPQHF.

The chain links TRBV19 to TRBJ1-2; 7 positions agree with TRBD1. Germline V gives CDR1 LNHDA, CDR2 SQIVND (reference sequence). The V segment lost 2 bases and the J segment 12 bases; nucleotides outside the gene matches: 12. The CDR3 runs 14 residues. In DNA form, the CDR3 reads TGTGCCAGTAGTATAAGGAGGGGGCCGGTGGGCGACACCTTC. Amino acid sequence: CASSIRRGPVGDTF. Variable domain in full (rest from reference TRBV19 and TRBJ1-2): DGGITQSPKYLFRKEGQNVTLSCEQNLNHDAMYWYRQDPGQGLRLIYYSQIVNDFQKGDIAEGYSVSREKKESFPLTVTSAQKNPTAFYLCASSIRRGPVGDTFGSGTRLTVV.

The chain links TRBV10-3 to TRBJ1-6; the D gene is possibly TRBD1 (5 bases). Trimming removed 0 bases from V and 9 bases from J, with 9 bases in between. The CDR3 consists of 14 residues. Germline values: CDR1 ENHRY, CDR2 SYGVKD. Here the CDR3 reads CAISESDTTSPLHF. CDR3 nucleotide sequence: TGTGCCATCAGTGAGTCGGACACCACTTCACCCCTCCACTTT.

A word on this clone: The same CDR3 is also encoded by other DNA sequences in this sample. CDR3 region: CASSFPGGTGELFF. CDR3 DNA sequence: TGTGCCAGCAGTTTCCCAGGAGGGACCGGGGAGCTGTTTTTT. The rearrangement uses TRBV27 and TRBJ2-2, with D tentatively TRBD2 (6 bases). The germline CDR1 and CDR2 sequences are MNHEY and SMNVEV (reference sequence). The CDR3 totals 14 residues. Trimming left V 3 bases short and J 5 bases short, with 10 bases between.

The chain is built from TRBV5-1 and TRBJ2-7, with 11 nucleotides matching TRBD1. CDR3 length: 14 amino acids. Germline loops: CDR1 SGHRS, CDR2 YFSETQ. V dropped 3 bases and J dropped 4; count of bases not matched to a gene: 3. CDR3 coding DNA: TGCGCCAGCAGCTGGACAGGGGGCTTATACGAGCAGTACTTC. This codes for CASSWTGGLYEQYF.

This chain uses TRBV3-1 (or the pseudogene TRBV3-2) with TRBJ1-5; D gene ambiguous. The CDR3 loop spans 14 amino acids. Germline V CDR1 and CDR2: LGHDT, YNNKEL (reference sequence). V lost 1 base and J lost 7, with 11 bases in between. CDR3 sequence reads: CASSQAPGIQPQHF. CDR3 nucleotide sequence: TGTGCCAGCAGCCAAGCCCCGGGGATCCAGCCCCAGCATTTT.

CDR3: CASSLDGRDGYTF. DNA of the CDR3: TGTGCCAGCAGCTTAGATGGAAGGGACGGCTACACCTTC. The V call is TRBV7-8, the J call TRBJ1-2; TRBD1 is a possible D gene (5 bases). V lost 1 base and J lost 8, with 11 bases in between. The CDR3 spans 13 residues. CDR1 and CDR2 from the germline V gene are SGHVS and FQNEAQ.

The chain joins TRBV29-1 to TRBJ1-1; D is uncertain. V lost 5 bases, J lost 1 base, and 11 bases lay in between. Germline V gene lookup returns CDR1 SQVTM and CDR2 ANQGSEA. The CDR3 is 13 amino acids. The CDR3 nucleotides are TGCAGCGTTAAGGGCGAGACGAACACTGAAGCTTTCTTT. Encoded protein: CSVKGETNTEAFF.

The CDR3 nucleotides read TGTGCCAGCAGCTTAGGGGGTCCGGGGGACACCGGGGAGCTGTTTTTT. Its protein product is CASSLGGPGDTGELFF. This chain uses TRBV7-9 with TRBJ2-2; maybe TRBD2 (6 bases). The CDR3 extends over 16 amino acids. Trimming cost V 1 base and J 3 bases, with 12 bases left between them. The germline V gene encodes CDR1 SEHNR and CDR2 FQNEAQ (reference sequence).

The V call is TRBV21-1, the J call TRBJ2-3; the table's D gene call, TRBD2, was not cross checked with the DNA. TRBV21-1 is termed a pseudogene. The length of the CDR3 is 16 residues. CDR3 in amino acids: CASSSRLAGITDTQYF. In DNA, the CDR3 is TGTGCCAGCAGCTCAAGACTAGCGGGGATCACAGATACGCAGTATTTT.

The chain links TRBV7-3 to TRBJ2-1; possible D gene TRBD1, 5 bases. The CDR3 loop spans 16 amino acids. CDR1 SGHTA and CDR2 FQGTGA come from the germline V gene. V was pared by 1 base and J by 8 bases, with 18 bases between. The CDR3 coding sequence is TGTGCCAGCAGCTTAAGGCCTGGACAAATAGCCGATGAGCAGTTCTTC. Translation gives CASSLRPGQIADEQFF.

This clone turned up a few times. The gene calls are TRBV18 and TRBJ1-1, with a possible D match to TRBD1 (6 bases). The CDR3 extends over 13 amino acids. V shed 5 bases and J shed 6 bases, with 13 bases lying between them. Germline V gene lookup returns CDR1 KGHSH and CDR2 LQKENI. The CDR3: CASSDRRTAEAFF. The CDR3 bases are TGTGCCAGCTCAGACAGGAGGACAGCTGAAGCTTTCTTT.

The gene calls are TRBV20-1 and TRBJ2-7; D remains unclear. Germline V gene data show CDR1 as DFQATT and CDR2 as SNEGSKA (reference sequence). The CDR3 is 10 amino acids. V was pared by 5 bases and J by 9 bases, with 11 bases between. The CDR3 DNA reads TGCAGTGCTCAGTCCGCTGGGCAGTACTTC. Translating it yields CSAQSAGQYF.

In DNA form, the CDR3 reads TGTGCCAGCAGTTACTCTGGCAGGGATTACTATGGCTACACCTTC. Amino acid sequence: CASSYSGRDYYGYTF. The chain combines TRBV6-5 with TRBJ1-2, with a tentative D call TRBD1 (5 bases). The V end was cut by 0 bases, the J end by 3 bases, with 11 bases between. Germline assignment: CDR1 MNHEY and CDR2 SVGAGI. This CDR3 is built from 15 residues.

The CDR3 DNA follows: TGTGCCAGCAGTTGGGACATCTACGAGCAGTACTTC. This gives the protein CASSWDIYEQYF. The chain employs TRBV2 and TRBJ2-7; D is possibly TRBD1 (6 bases). Trimming took 5 bases from V and 3 from J, leaving 8 bases between them. Germline CDR1 SNHLY, CDR2 FYNNEI. The CDR3 covers 12 residues.

V is TRBV6-5 and J is TRBJ2-5, with no clear D. Germline assignment: CDR1 MNHEY and CDR2 SVGAGI. Between the trimmed V and J ends, which lost 6 bases and 5 bases, there was a span of 19 bases. CDR3 size: 15 residues. The CDR3 bases are TGTGCCAGCAGGCCCGGACGCGGTCTGTGGGAGACCCAGTACTTC. It encodes CASRPGRGLWETQYF.

This clone came up once. J is TRBJ2-7 and V is TRBV5-6; 7 bases line up with TRBD2. Germline CDR1 SGHDT, CDR2 YYEEEE. V dropped 0 bases and J dropped 3; count of bases not matched to a gene: 6. The CDR3 is made up of 15 amino acids. CDR3 region: CASSLDPGGSYEQYF. CDR3 in DNA: TGTGCCAGCAGCTTGGACCCGGGGGGTAGCTACGAGCAGTACTTC.

The rearrangement links TRBV28 to TRBJ2-3; D possibly corresponds to TRBD2 (6 bases). Germline lookup yields CDR1 MDHEN and CDR2 SYDVKM. CDR3 length: 16 residues. The germline V and J ends were trimmed by 8 bases and 2 bases, with 20 bases remaining between them. The CDR3 loop is CASSHSGVRYTDTQYF. The DNA for the CDR3 is TGTGCCAGCTCCCACTCGGGAGTTCGGTACACAGATACGCAGTATTTT.

The chain combines TRBV2 with TRBJ2-3; D unresolved. The CDR3 is made up of 15 amino acids. CDR1 is SNHLY and CDR2 is FYNNEI in the germline V gene. The V end was cut by 2 bases, the J end by 0 bases, with 9 bases between. The CDR3 DNA reads as TGTGCCAGCAGTGAAAGGGCAGACAGCACAGATACGCAGTATTTT. This sequence encodes CASSERADSTDTQYF.

The chain links TRBV25-1 to TRBJ2-3; D not certain. The V gene's germline CDR1 is MGHDK and CDR2 SYGVNS. The CDR3 loop spans 14 amino acids. V lost 2 bases and J lost 8, with 14 bases in between. In nucleotides, the CDR3 is TGTGCCAGCAGTGAACCCGGACGGCCCGGTACGCAGTATTTT. This sequence encodes CASSEPGRPGTQYF.